This T cell receptor beta chain was identified in a study of cytomegalovirus exposure and HLA in healthy donors. Study-level results: With later analysis, a missense DCLRE1C variant became linked to TCR beta V- and J-gene trimming. Reports state that TCR beta sequences accurately predicted most subjects' HLA-A and HLA-B alleles. A highly shared variant cluster was judged a likely technical artifact. There were a few CMV-associated chains whose specificity for CMV antigens was confirmed in vitro.

In regard to this clone: What it recognizes is unknown.

V gave up 5 bases and J gave up 4 bases, with 15 bases separating them. The CDR3 consists of 15 residues. CDR1 MDHEN and CDR2 SYDVKM come from the germline V gene. Primers: 60 Vbeta forward and 13 Jbeta reverse. Sequencing was performed with immunoSEQ multiplex PCR; in TCRdb, only in-frame clones are kept and a portion is missing. Among around 130,000 clones listed, just over 65% were seen once. Sequenced: PBMCs. This TCR derives from a woman aged 60-70 years in good health and CMV-seronegative. V and J are TRBV28 and TRBJ1-3, with TRBD1 as a possible D gene (5 bases). The CDR3: CASSLPGTAGNTIYF. CDR3 DNA: TGTGCCAGCAGTCTGCCCGGGACTGCAGGAAACACCATATATTTT.